These T cell receptor beta chains were read from a single sample in a study of OX40 agonist ivuxolimab in advanced cancers. Assay: immunoSEQ multiplex PCR; the TCRdb copy retains only in-frame clones and omits some. The data hold tens of thousands of clones, with approximately 83% observed a single time. Sequenced here: CD4+ or CD8+ T cells sorted from blood, sampled in a trial of the OX40 agonist ivuxolimab. These receptors were taken from an adult with an advanced solid tumor such as melanoma, head and neck, liver or kidney cancer. CDR3s include the opening cysteine and the closing phenylalanine or tryptophan. A D gene is named only where the DNA matches it firmly. Some rows mark clone size as missing; the rest say once, few, many or name a class of expanded clone.

J: TRBJ1-3
length: 15
V: TRBV5-1
size: NA
D: TRBD1
CDR3: CASMGQGSSGNTIYF
DNA: TGCGCCAGCATGGGACAGGGGAGCTCTGGAAACACCATATATTTT

J: TRBJ2-7
length: 11
V: TRBV6-5
size: NA
D: NA
CDR3: CASSYGGEQYF
DNA: TGTGCCAGCAGTTACGGGGGCGAGCAGTACTTC

J: TRBJ2-3
length: 15
V: TRBV9
size: few
D: NA
CDR3: CASSVIGQSTDTQYF
DNA: TGTGCCAGCAGCGTAATTGGCCAGAGCACAGATACGCAGTATTTT

J: TRBJ2-3
length: 14
V: TRBV5-4
size: NA
D: NA
CDR3: CASSLSHSTDTQYF
DNA: TGTGCCAGCAGCTTAAGCCATAGCACAGATACGCAGTATTTT

J: TRBJ2-7
length: 14
V: TRBV7-9
size: NA
D: TRBD1
CDR3: CASSLEGRGTEQYF
DNA: TGTGCCAGCAGCTTAGAGGGCAGGGGGACCGAGCAGTACTTC

J: TRBJ1-6
length: 15
V: TRBV7-2
size: NA
D: NA
CDR3: CASSPRAAYNSPLHF
DNA: TGTGCCAGCAGCCCTAGGGCGGCCTATAATTCACCCCTCCACTTT

J: TRBJ1-6
length: 13
V: TRBV6-5
size: NA
D: NA
CDR3: CASSERGVGPLHF
DNA: TGTGCCAGCAGCGAAAGGGGGGTCGGGCCCCTCCACTTT

J: TRBJ1-2
length: 15
V: TRBV6-7
size: NA
D: NA
CDR3: CASTQGRTANYGYTF
DNA: TGTGCCAGCACCCAAGGACGGACCGCTAACTATGGCTACACCTTC

J: TRBJ1-6
length: 16
V: TRBV7-6
size: few
D: NA
CDR3: CASSLFEPGNNSPLHF
DNA: TGTGCCAGCAGCTTATTTGAGCCGGGTAATAATTCACCCCTCCACTTT

J: TRBJ2-1
length: 12
V: TRBV5-1
size: NA
D: NA
CDR3: CASSRDLNEQFF
DNA: TGCGCCAGCAGCCGGGACTTGAATGAGCAGTTCTTC

J: TRBJ2-2
length: 16
V: TRBV5-4
size: NA
D: TRBD1
CDR3: CASSLRGQANTGELFF
DNA: TGTGCCAGCAGCTTGAGGGGACAGGCGAACACCGGGGAGCTGTTTTTT

J: TRBJ2-7
length: 16
V: TRBV19
size: NA
D: TRBD1
CDR3: CASTSRPGQDLYEQYF
DNA: TGTGCCAGTACTTCGCGACCGGGACAGGACCTCTACGAGCAGTACTTC

J: TRBJ2-5
length: 16
V: TRBV5-1
size: NA
D: TRBD2
CDR3: CASSSGLAGSQETQYF
DNA: TGCGCCAGCAGCTCCGGACTAGCGGGCAGCCAAGAGACCCAGTACTTC

J: TRBJ1-6
length: 18
V: TRBV4-2
size: NA
D: TRBD1
CDR3: CASSQEDPKTGTGSPLHF
DNA: TGTGCCAGCAGCCAAGAGGATCCCAAGACAGGGACAGGTTCACCCCTCCACTTT

J: TRBJ2-3
length: 14
V: TRBV7-2
size: NA
D: NA
CDR3: CASSFLVGAGGQYF
DNA: TGTGCCAGCAGCTTTCTGGTGGGTGCCGGGGGGCAGTATTTT

J: TRBJ2-1
length: 14
V: TRBV7-9
size: NA
D: NA
CDR3: CASSLSSDYNEQFF
DNA: TGTGCCAGCAGCTTATCATCAGACTACAATGAGCAGTTCTTC

J: TRBJ1-1
length: 13
V: TRBV30
size: few
D: NA
CDR3: CAWKLARAQQAFF
DNA: TGTGCCTGGAAGCTCGCCAGGGCGCAACAAGCTTTCTTT

J: TRBJ1-2
length: 11
V: TRBV20-1
size: NA
D: NA
CDR3: CSVSAQYGYTF
DNA: TGCAGTGTTTCCGCGCAGTATGGCTACACCTTC

J: TRBJ2-5
length: 17
V: TRBV6-1
size: NA
D: NA
CDR3: CASSEALPGTGQETQYF
DNA: TGTGCCAGCAGTGAAGCGCTTCCCGGGACGGGCCAAGAGACCCAGTACTTC

J: TRBJ2-5
length: 14
V: TRBV5-1
size: NA
D: TRBD2
CDR3: CASSLDGTTSAQYF
DNA: TGCGCCAGCAGCCTCGACGGGACTACATCTGCCCAGTACTTC

J: TRBJ1-2
length: 16
V: TRBV28
size: NA
D: NA
CDR3: CASSFPFEQGSYGYTF
DNA: TGTGCCAGCAGTTTTCCCTTCGAGCAGGGTTCCTATGGCTACACCTTC

J: TRBJ1-2
length: 15
V: TRBV18
size: NA
D: NA
CDR3: CASSPSGRLLNGYTF
DNA: TGTGCCAGCTCACCATCGGGACGACTACTAAATGGCTACACCTTC

J: TRBJ1-6
length: 14
V: TRBV27
size: NA
D: TRBD1
CDR3: CASSPGQYNSPLHF
DNA: TGTGCCAGCAGCCCGGGACAGTATAATTCACCCCTCCACTTT